This TCR beta chain appears in the sequencing data of a study of T cell changes during pregnancy in multiple sclerosis. Trimming took 1 base from V and 6 from J; bases not matched to a gene: 3. Germline V gives CDR1 SGHRS, CDR2 YFSETQ. The CDR3 length is 13 residues. Generated by immunoSEQ multiplex PCR, the TCRdb table keeps only in-frame clones and is missing some. In the table there are roughly 40,000 clones, approximately 85% of which are singletons. The sample holds a few counts of this clone. The sequencing here drew on CD4+ T cells from peripheral blood mononuclear cells, taken before pregnancy. The TCR sequence derives from a female donor with multiple sclerosis, enrolled in a pregnancy study. The chain couples TRBV5-1 to TRBJ1-2; 7 nucleotides match TRBD1. The CDR3 region is CASSLTGEHGYTF. CDR3 DNA: TGCGCCAGCAGCTTGACAGGGGAACATGGCTACACCTTC.